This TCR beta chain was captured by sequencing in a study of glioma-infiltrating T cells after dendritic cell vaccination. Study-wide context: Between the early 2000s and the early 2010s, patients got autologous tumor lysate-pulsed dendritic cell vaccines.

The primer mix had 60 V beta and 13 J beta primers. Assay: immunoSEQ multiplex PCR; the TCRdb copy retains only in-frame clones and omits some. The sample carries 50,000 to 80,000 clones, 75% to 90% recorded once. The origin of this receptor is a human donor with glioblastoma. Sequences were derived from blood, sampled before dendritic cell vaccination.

The CDR3 DNA sequence: TGTGCCAGCAGCTACAACCGGGACAGATCCTTCTACGAGCAGTACTTC. Translating it yields CASSYNRDRSFYEQYF. The rearrangement uses TRBV5-6 and TRBJ2-5, with TRBD1 matching over 7 bases. The tail of the sequence fits TRBJ2-7 better, so the J call may be wrong. CDR3 length: 16 residues. The V gene's germline CDR1 is SGHDT and CDR2 YYEEEE.